These T cell receptor beta chains were read from a single sample in a study of PD-L1 blockade in urothelial cancer. Method: immunoSEQ multiplex PCR; TCRdb's copy keeps in-frame clones and lacks some. The sample holds about 82,000 clones, about four fifths seen once. The specimen comprised PBMCs, sampled around atezolizumab (anti-PD-L1) treatment. These TCRs come from a man between 70 and 80 years old with urothelial cancer. Each CDR3 is given with its conserved first and last residue. The D gene is left open where the match is weak. Some rows mark clone size as missing; the rest say once, few, many or name a class of expanded clone.

j_gene: TRBJ2-7
abundance: NA
d_gene: TRBD1
v_gene: TRBV4-1
CDR3nt: TGCGCCAGCAGCCAAGGGGTGGGGACAGGTTCCTACGAGCAGTACTTC
CDR3aa: CASSQGVGTGSYEQYF

j_gene: TRBJ2-7
abundance: NA
d_gene: NA
v_gene: TRBV19
CDR3nt: TGTGCCAGTAGTGGACAGAGTGTGGGCGAGCAGTACTTC
CDR3aa: CASSGQSVGEQYF

j_gene: TRBJ2-3
abundance: NA
d_gene: TRBD2
v_gene: TRBV11-3
CDR3nt: TGTGCCACCTCAGCCGGACTAGCGATCACAGATACGCAGTATTTT
CDR3aa: CATSAGLAITDTQYF

j_gene: TRBJ1-1
abundance: NA
d_gene: NA
v_gene: TRBV6-1
CDR3nt: TGTGCCAGCAGTGACCGGGGGGGCCGTACTGAAGCTTTCTTT
CDR3aa: CASSDRGGRTEAFF

j_gene: TRBJ2-7
abundance: once
d_gene: TRBD2
v_gene: TRBV5-4
CDR3nt: TGTGCCAGCAGCGGGGGGACTAGCGGGGGCGAGCAGTACTTC
CDR3aa: CASSGGTSGGEQYF

j_gene: TRBJ2-1
abundance: NA
d_gene: NA
v_gene: TRBV7-3
CDR3nt: TGTGCCAGCAGCTTAGAGCCTGGCTCCTACAATGAGCAGTTCTTC
CDR3aa: CASSLEPGSYNEQFF

j_gene: TRBJ2-1
abundance: NA
d_gene: TRBD1
v_gene: TRBV12-5
CDR3nt: TGTGCTAGTGGTTTGGTATGGGACAGGGGGGACTACAATGAGCAGTTCTTC
CDR3aa: CASGLVWDRGDYNEQFF

j_gene: TRBJ1-2
abundance: many
d_gene: TRBD1
v_gene: TRBV27
CDR3nt: TGTGCCAGCCGAACCGGGACAGCCTACTATGGCTACACCTTC
CDR3aa: CASRTGTAYYGYTF

j_gene: TRBJ1-2
abundance: once
d_gene: TRBD1
v_gene: TRBV7-2
CDR3nt: TGTGCCAGCAGCCCCGCCGCGACAGGGCTCTATGGCTACACCTTC
CDR3aa: CASSPAATGLYGYTF

j_gene: TRBJ2-6
abundance: NA
d_gene: TRBD1
v_gene: TRBV11-2
CDR3nt: TGTGCCGGGGGACAGGGCAAGAGTGCGGCCAACGTCCTGACTTTC
CDR3aa: CAGGQGKSAANVLTF

j_gene: TRBJ1-4
abundance: NA
d_gene: NA
v_gene: TRBV5-5
CDR3nt: TGTGCCAGTCGGCAGGGTAATGAAAAACTGTTTTTT
CDR3aa: CASRQGNEKLFF

j_gene: TRBJ2-3
abundance: NA
d_gene: NA
v_gene: TRBV7-7
CDR3nt: TGTGCTAGCAGCTTAGGGGGCGGGAATGAACCCCCAGATACGCAGTATTTT
CDR3aa: CASSLGGGNEPPDTQYF

j_gene: TRBJ2-7
abundance: NA
d_gene: TRBD2
v_gene: TRBV18
CDR3nt: TGTGCCAGCTCGCCAAGGCAGCGGGGGGGCACCGAGCAGTACTTC
CDR3aa: CASSPRQRGGTEQYF

j_gene: TRBJ2-2
abundance: NA
d_gene: TRBD1
v_gene: TRBV4-2
CDR3nt: TGTGCCAGCAGCCAAGATCATCGACAGGGGGCCCCCGGGGAGCTGTTTTTT
CDR3aa: CASSQDHRQGAPGELFF

j_gene: TRBJ1-2
abundance: NA
d_gene: NA
v_gene: TRBV7-2
CDR3nt: TGTGCCAGCAGCTTATCGGTTCTCGATGGCTACACCTTC
CDR3aa: CASSLSVLDGYTF

j_gene: TRBJ2-7
abundance: NA
d_gene: TRBD1
v_gene: TRBV9
CDR3nt: TGTGCCAGCAGCGTAGTGACAGGGGGAATCAGCGAGCAGTACTTC
CDR3aa: CASSVVTGGISEQYF

j_gene: TRBJ2-1
abundance: NA
d_gene: TRBD2
v_gene: TRBV11-2
CDR3nt: TGTGCCAGCAGCTTACCGGGGGGCTACAATGAGCAGTTCTTC
CDR3aa: CASSLPGGYNEQFF

j_gene: TRBJ2-2
abundance: NA
d_gene: TRBD2
v_gene: TRBV5-1
CDR3nt: TGCGCCAGCAGCCGTACTAGCGGGGGGACCAACACCGGGGAGCTGTTTTTT
CDR3aa: CASSRTSGGTNTGELFF

j_gene: TRBJ1-1
abundance: NA
d_gene: NA
v_gene: TRBV29-1
CDR3nt: TGCAGCGTTAGTACCGAGGGACTCTCGAACACTGAAGCTTTCTTT
CDR3aa: CSVSTEGLSNTEAFF

j_gene: TRBJ2-3
abundance: NA
d_gene: TRBD2
v_gene: TRBV29-1
CDR3nt: TGCAGCGTTGAACCGACTAGCGAGCCTACAGATACGCAGTATTTT
CDR3aa: CSVEPTSEPTDTQYF

j_gene: TRBJ2-5
abundance: NA
d_gene: TRBD2
v_gene: TRBV6-6
CDR3nt: TGTGCCAGCAGTACGGGACTAGCGGAGGGCCAAGAGACCCAGTACTTC
CDR3aa: CASSTGLAEGQETQYF

j_gene: TRBJ2-7
abundance: NA
d_gene: TRBD1
v_gene: TRBV2
CDR3nt: TGTGCCAGCACTACGGACAGGACCTCCTACGAGCAGTACTTC
CDR3aa: CASTTDRTSYEQYF

j_gene: TRBJ1-5
abundance: NA
d_gene: TRBD1
v_gene: TRBV19
CDR3nt: TGTGCCAGTAGTATTGAAGGAGGGGGCGTTGATCAGCCCCAGCATTTT
CDR3aa: CASSIEGGGVDQPQHF

j_gene: TRBJ2-2
abundance: few
d_gene: NA
v_gene: TRBV7-2
CDR3nt: TGTGCCAGCAGCGTCGGGACAGCTCTGACTAGGATGCGGACCGGGGAGCTGTTTTTT
CDR3aa: CASSVGTALTRMRTGELFF

j_gene: TRBJ2-5
abundance: NA
d_gene: NA
v_gene: TRBV29-1
CDR3nt: TGCAGCGGAGCCCCCCAAGAGGAGACCCAGTACTTC
CDR3aa: CSGAPQEETQYF

j_gene: TRBJ2-7
abundance: NA
d_gene: NA
v_gene: TRBV6-5
CDR3nt: TGTGCCAGCAGTACCCGGGACACCTCCTACGAGCAGTACTTC
CDR3aa: CASSTRDTSYEQYF

j_gene: TRBJ2-3
abundance: NA
d_gene: TRBD2
v_gene: TRBV5-8
CDR3nt: TGTGCCAGCAGTTGGACTAGCGGGATATCCGCAGATACGCAGTATTTT
CDR3aa: CASSWTSGISADTQYF

j_gene: TRBJ2-5
abundance: NA
d_gene: NA
v_gene: TRBV7-2
CDR3nt: TGTGCCAGCAGCTATAGGGGGGGAGAGACCCAGTACTTC
CDR3aa: CASSYRGGETQYF

j_gene: TRBJ2-2
abundance: NA
d_gene: NA
v_gene: TRBV19
CDR3nt: TGTGCCAGTAGTATAGACTGGACTTCCTTCACCGGGGAGCTGTTTTTT
CDR3aa: CASSIDWTSFTGELFF

j_gene: TRBJ2-3
abundance: NA
d_gene: TRBD2
v_gene: TRBV19
CDR3nt: TGTGCCAGTAGTTTCGGGACTAGCGGCACAGATACGCAGTATTTT
CDR3aa: CASSFGTSGTDTQYF

j_gene: TRBJ2-3
abundance: NA
d_gene: TRBD2
v_gene: TRBV7-9
CDR3nt: TGTGCCAGCAGCCCCGCGAGCGGGAGGCTTAGCACAGATACGCAGTATTTT
CDR3aa: CASSPASGRLSTDTQYF

j_gene: TRBJ1-5
abundance: NA
d_gene: TRBD1
v_gene: TRBV19
CDR3nt: TGTGCCAGTAGTCGGACAGGGGGAAGCAATCAGCCCCAGCATTTT
CDR3aa: CASSRTGGSNQPQHF

j_gene: TRBJ1-3
abundance: NA
d_gene: NA
v_gene: TRBV7-2
CDR3nt: TGTGCCAGCAGCTTATATCTTCCAGGACAGAAAATAACTGGAAACACCATATATTTT
CDR3aa: CASSLYLPGQKITGNTIYF

j_gene: TRBJ1-2
abundance: once
d_gene: NA
v_gene: TRBV6-5
CDR3nt: TGTGCCAGCAGCCCCGGACAGAACTATGGCTACACCTTC
CDR3aa: CASSPGQNYGYTF

j_gene: TRBJ2-2
abundance: NA
d_gene: TRBD1
v_gene: TRBV19
CDR3nt: TGTGCCAGTACCAAGCTAGGTCTTGTACAGGGGCGGACCGGGGAGCTGTTTTTT
CDR3aa: CASTKLGLVQGRTGELFF

j_gene: TRBJ1-2
abundance: few
d_gene: TRBD1
v_gene: TRBV5-1
CDR3nt: TGCGCCAGCAGCCCGACAGGGGGCGCCGATGGCTACACCTTC
CDR3aa: CASSPTGGADGYTF

j_gene: TRBJ1-5
abundance: NA
d_gene: TRBD1
v_gene: TRBV19
CDR3nt: TGTGCCAGTAGCCCCGGGACAGGGTTTGATCAGCCCCAGCATTTT
CDR3aa: CASSPGTGFDQPQHF

j_gene: TRBJ2-2
abundance: once
d_gene: TRBD2
v_gene: TRBV19
CDR3nt: TGTGCCAGTACCGGGACTAGCGGGACTCACGGGGAGCTGTTTTTT
CDR3aa: CASTGTSGTHGELFF

j_gene: TRBJ2-7
abundance: NA
d_gene: NA
v_gene: TRBV29-1
CDR3nt: TGCAGCCCCGGGACAAAGAATTACGAGCAGTACTTC
CDR3aa: CSPGTKNYEQYF